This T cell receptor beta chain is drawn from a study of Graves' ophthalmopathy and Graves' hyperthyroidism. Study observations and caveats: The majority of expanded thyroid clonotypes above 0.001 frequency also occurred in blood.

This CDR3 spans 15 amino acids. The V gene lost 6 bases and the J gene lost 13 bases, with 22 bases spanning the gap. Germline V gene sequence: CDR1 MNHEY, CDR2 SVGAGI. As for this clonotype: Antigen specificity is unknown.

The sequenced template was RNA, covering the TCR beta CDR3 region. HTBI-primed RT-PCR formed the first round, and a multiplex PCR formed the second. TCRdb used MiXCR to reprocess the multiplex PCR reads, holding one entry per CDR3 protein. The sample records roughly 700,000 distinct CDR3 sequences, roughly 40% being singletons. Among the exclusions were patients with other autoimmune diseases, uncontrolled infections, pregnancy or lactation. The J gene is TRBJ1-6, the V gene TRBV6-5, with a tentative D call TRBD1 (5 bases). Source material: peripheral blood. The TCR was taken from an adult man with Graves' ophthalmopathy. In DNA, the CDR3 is TGTGCCAGCAGCCCGGTGGCCAGGGCACCTCTGCCCCTCCACTTT. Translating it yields CASSPVARAPLPLHF.